The clone carrying this TCR beta chain came up many times. Its antigen remains unidentified. The time point was: patch test 2, 6 weeks after DPC sensitization. The treatment is: therapeutic diphenylcyclopropenone sensitization with weekly scalp DPC. People who gave samples had alopecia, were 18 to 70 years old, and were suitable for DPC. TCRdb fed the RACE reads into MiXCR, producing one record per CDR3 protein. The sample consists of 27,000 or so distinct CDR3 sequences, roughly a tenth of them appearing once. This sample is part of a study of human T cells and chemical hapten exposure. Study conclusions and caveats: Significantly greater numbers of large CDR3 similarity clusters came from expanded TCRs than from controls. Healthy individuals' immune responses may differ from those of donors, who had alopecia.

V shed 5 bases and J 4 bases; nucleotides not matched to a gene: 3. The germline V gene has CDR1 MNHEY and CDR2 SMNVEV (reference sequence). The CDR3 has 13 residues. The receptor was derived from a young man with alopecia areata. Some clones in this sample may be carry-over from other donors' samples. V and J are TRBV27 and TRBJ1-2, with 8 nucleotides matching TRBD1. Sequenced here: whole blood, sampled in connection with sensitization to the hapten diphenylcyclopropenone (DPC). DNA for the CDR3: TGTGCCAGCAGTACACAGGGGGGCTATGGCTACACCTTC. This codes for CASSTQGGYGYTF.